One sample yielded the 26 T cell receptor beta chains listed below, sequenced in a study of cytomegalovirus exposure and HLA in healthy donors. Both 60 Vbeta primers and 13 Jbeta primers went into the PCR. Sequenced by immunoSEQ multiplex PCR; TCRdb stores in-frame clones only, minus some. The sample holds roughly 130,000 clones, 73% seen once. Source material: PBMCs. The receptors were sampled from a woman between 40 and 55 years old in good health and CMV-seronegative.

This clone was found a few times. The gene calls are TRBV2 and TRBJ2-1, with a weak D call TRBD1 (6 bases). CDR3 length: 15 residues. The V and J ends lost 5 bases and 0 bases respectively, with 11 bases between them. Germline CDR1 reads SNHLY; CDR2 reads FYNNEI. The CDR3 DNA is TGTGCCAGCAGTATGACAGGCACCTCCTACAATGAGCAGTTCTTC. Translating gives CASSMTGTSYNEQFF.

V is TRBV4-2 and J is TRBJ2-4; TRBD2 matches 13 bases. Germline V gives CDR1 LGHNA, CDR2 YNFKEQ. This CDR3 contains 16 residues. V was pared by 0 bases and J by 10 bases, with 6 bases of the junction left unmatched. The CDR3 nucleotides read TGTGCCAGCAGCCAAGATTTAACTAGCGGGGGGGGAATTCAGTACTTC. Translating it yields CASSQDLTSGGGIQYF.

This clone was observed a few times. The chain carries TRBV6-4 and TRBJ1-4, with a tentative D call TRBD1 (6 bases). Trimming shortened V by 4 bases and J by 5 bases, and 14 bases separated the two germline ends. CDR3 length: 15 amino acids. Germline values: CDR1 MRHNA, CDR2 SNTAGT. The CDR3, as DNA: TGTGCCAGCAGTGGGACTTTCACAGGGAATGAAAAACTGTTTTTT. Translating gives CASSGTFTGNEKLFF.

A few counts support this clone. The V call is TRBV27, the J call TRBJ1-1, with 9 bases that match TRBD1. Germline values: CDR1 MNHEY, CDR2 SMNVEV (reference sequence). Trimming cost V 7 bases and J 1 base; bases outside gene matches: 7. The CDR3 is 15 residues long. Here the CDR3 DNA reads TGTGCCAGCAACCAACGGGACAGGGCGAACACTGAAGCTTTCTTT. Its translation is CASNQRDRANTEAFF.

This clone has just a few counts. The DNA for the CDR3 is TGTGCCAGCAGCCGGGACAGCAATCTTCCAGCTTTCTTT. It specifies CASSRDSNLPAFF. The chain is built from TRBV2 and TRBJ1-1; 7 bases are a match to TRBD1. V lost 6 bases, J lost 10 bases, and 11 bases stayed unmatched. The germline CDR1 and CDR2 sequences are SNHLY and FYNNEI. The CDR3 runs 13 residues. The variable domain in full, with the rest retrieved from reference TRBV2 and TRBJ1-1, is EPEVTQTPSHQVTQMGQEVILRCVPISNHLYFYWYRQILGQKVEFLVSFYNNEISEKSEIFDDQFSVERPDGSNFTLKIRSTKLEDSAMYFCASSRDSNLPAFFGQGTRLTVV.

The chain combines TRBV9 with TRBJ1-1, with 7 bases fitting TRBD1. With 0 bases clipped from V and 0 bases from J, the junction kept 8 bases outside the gene matches. CDR3 length: 17 residues. CDR1 and CDR2 from the germline V gene are SGDLS and YYNGEE. CDR3 sequence reads: CASSVGSQGVMNTEAFF. The CDR3 nucleotides are TGTGCCAGCAGCGTAGGGTCTCAGGGGGTAATGAACACTGAAGCTTTCTTT.

This clone was recorded once. The J gene is TRBJ2-5, the V gene TRBV4-2, with D possibly being TRBD2 (6 bases). Germline V gives CDR1 LGHNA, CDR2 YNFKEQ. The CDR3 extends over 15 amino acids. V lost 0 bases, J lost 4 bases, and 12 bases lay in between. The CDR3 region is CASSQDNQEGETQYF. In nucleotides, the CDR3 is TGTGCCAGCAGCCAAGATAATCAGGAGGGAGAGACCCAGTACTTC.

The chain joins TRBV18 to TRBJ2-2; D is perhaps TRBD1 (6 bases). The germline V and J ends were trimmed by 0 bases and 6 bases, with 17 bases remaining between them. Germline-derived CDR1 and CDR2 are KGHSH and LQKENI. The CDR3 is 17 residues long. CDR3 residues: CASSPPLARGSAGELFF. The CDR3 region has the DNA TGTGCCAGCTCACCACCTCTTGCCAGGGGTTCTGCCGGGGAGCTGTTTTTT.

The genes are TRBV28 and TRBJ1-2; D call uncertain. CDR1 MDHEN and CDR2 SYDVKM come from the germline V gene. V was pared by 4 bases and J by 0 bases, with 15 bases between. The CDR3 is 16 residues long. DNA for the CDR3: TGTGCCAGCAGTTCCCTCTACCGTGAAGCTAACTATGGCTACACCTTC. Translated: CASSSLYREANYGYTF.

This clone came up a few times. This chain joins TRBV7-6 and TRBJ1-5; 7 bases agree with TRBD1. The CDR3 has 13 residues. CDR1 and CDR2 (germline): SGHVS, FNYEAQ. Trimming removed 4 bases from V and 6 bases from J; junction bases left unmatched: 3. CDR3 amino acids: CASSSDRAQPQHF. In DNA form, the CDR3 reads TGTGCCAGCAGCTCAGACAGGGCTCAGCCCCAGCATTTT.

The genes are TRBV19 and TRBJ2-3; D is possibly TRBD2 (5 bases). Trimming removed 4 bases from V and 1 base from J, with 15 bases in between. CDR3 size: 16 residues. Germline loops: CDR1 LNHDA, CDR2 SQIVND (reference sequence). The CDR3 loop reads CASSTPRGRGTDTQYF. As DNA, the CDR3 is TGTGCCAGTAGTACGCCTCGAGGGCGCGGCACAGATACGCAGTATTTT.

The chain employs TRBV25-1 and TRBJ2-7; no reliable D call. Trimming left V 1 base short and J 9 bases short, with 13 bases between. This CDR3 region has 13 residues. The germline CDR1 and CDR2 sequences are MGHDK and SYGVNS. CDR3 protein: CASSELGTAAQYF. In DNA form, the CDR3 reads TGTGCCAGCAGTGAATTAGGTACAGCCGCGCAGTACTTC.

The CDR3 loop reads CASSSLSTDTQYF. The CDR3 DNA reads as TGTGCCAGCAGCTCCTTAAGCACAGATACGCAGTATTTT. The V call is TRBV11-3, the J call TRBJ2-3; no clear D gene. V was clipped by 4 bases and J by 0 bases, with 5 bases between them. The CDR3 length is 13 residues. CDR1 and CDR2 (germline): SGHNT, YENEEA.

CDR3 nucleotide sequence: TGTGCCAGTACCCTCGGGACTTCCCGGCATTCACCCCTCCACTTT. Encoded protein: CASTLGTSRHSPLHF. V is TRBV19 and J is TRBJ1-6; tentatively, D is TRBD1 (5 bases). The CDR3 has 15 amino acids. The ends were cut back, 7 bases at V and 8 bases at J, with 18 bases in the middle. Germline CDR1 and CDR2: LNHDA and SQIVND (reference sequence).

This chain joins TRBV5-4 and TRBJ2-1; the D gene is possibly TRBD2 (6 bases). This CDR3 comprises 16 residues. Germline values: CDR1 SGHNT, CDR2 YYREEE (reference sequence). V gave up 0 bases and J gave up 3 bases, with 13 bases separating them. DNA of the CDR3: TGTGCCAGCAGCTTGGATTTGGCGGGGCACTACAATGAGCAGTTCTTC. The encoded protein is CASSLDLAGHYNEQFF.

This clone was counted a few times. The chain uses TRBV10-1 and TRBJ2-7; D is ambiguous. V was shortened by 2 bases and J by 5 bases, with 10 bases between the two germline ends. The CDR3 length is 13 residues. Germline V CDR1 and CDR2: WNHNN, SYGVQD (reference sequence). The CDR3 DNA is TGCGCCAGCAGTGAGGGGCCGCTGAACGAGCAGTACTTC. It is translated as CASSEGPLNEQYF.

The rearrangement joins TRBV5-1 to TRBJ1-6, with a tentative D call TRBD1 (6 bases). V dropped 0 bases and J dropped 10 bases, with 11 bases sitting between them. From germline, CDR1 is SGHRS and CDR2 YFSETQ. The length of the CDR3 is 14 residues. CDR3 DNA sequence: TGCGCCAGCAGCTTGGCACAGGGTCCCTCACCCCTCCACTTT. It encodes CASSLAQGPSPLHF.

The chain carries TRBV5-1 and TRBJ2-5, with 8 bases aligning to TRBD2. There are 16 residues in the CDR3. The junction had 8 bases not matched to a gene; V was cut back by 0 bases and J by 4 bases. Germline CDR1 and CDR2: SGHRS and YFSETQ. The CDR3 region is CASSLGGLAGAETQYF. CDR3 coding DNA: TGCGCCAGCAGCTTGGGCGGGCTAGCGGGTGCAGAGACCCAGTACTTC.

The CDR3 region has the DNA TGCGCCAGCAGCCCCTTTTCCGCGAACACCGGGGAGCTGTTTTTT. Its translation is CASSPFSANTGELFF. V gene TRBV5-1 combines with J gene TRBJ2-2; D gene uncertain. The germline V gene encodes CDR1 SGHRS and CDR2 YFSETQ. V lost 4 bases and J lost 0, with 10 bases in between. The CDR3 length is 15 residues.

This chain connects TRBV5-1 to TRBJ1-1; tentative D call: TRBD1 (5 bases). V lost 0 bases and J lost 1, with 10 bases in between. The CDR3 is 15 amino acids. CDR1 SGHRS and CDR2 YFSETQ come from the germline V gene. The CDR3 bases are TGCGCCAGCAGCTTGGGGACAAACACGAACACTGAAGCTTTCTTT. Translating it yields CASSLGTNTNTEAFF.

This rearrangement joins TRBV18 to TRBJ2-1; 8 nucleotides match TRBD2. The germline V gene has CDR1 KGHSH and CDR2 LQKENI. The CDR3 spans 15 residues. V trimming: 2 bases; J trimming: 4 bases; junction bases outside the gene matches: 4. Written as DNA, the CDR3 is TGTGCCAGCTCACCAGCGGCTAGCGGGTACAATGAGCAGTTCTTC. It is translated as CASSPAASGYNEQFF. Variable domain in full (rest from reference TRBV18 and TRBJ2-1): NAGVMQNPRHLVRRRGQEARLRCSPMKGHSHVYWYRQLPEEGLKFMVYLQKENIIDESGMPKERFSAEFPKEGPSILRIQQVVRGDSAAYFCASSPAASGYNEQFFGPGTRLTVL.

In its sample, this clone was seen once. The chain links TRBV18 to TRBJ1-6; the D is unclear. Germline V gene data show CDR1 as KGHSH and CDR2 as LQKENI. The CDR3 loop spans 16 amino acids. Trimming left V 0 bases short and J 5 bases short, with 11 bases between. The CDR3 nucleotides are TGTGCCAGCTCACCACCTAGCCAGATCCATAATTCACCCCTCCACTTT. Its translation: CASSPPSQIHNSPLHF.

The rearrangement joins TRBV11-2 to TRBJ1-4, with 8 bases identical to TRBD1. From germline, CDR1 is SGHAT and CDR2 FQNNGV. This CDR3 region has 16 residues. V dropped 5 bases and J dropped 8; count of bases not matched to a gene: 13. The CDR3 sequence is CASSPRDRPGGEKLFF. The CDR3 region has the DNA TGTGCCAGCAGCCCCCGGGACAGGCCAGGAGGGGAAAAACTGTTTTTT. Drawing the rest from reference TRBV11-2 and TRBJ1-4, the complete variable domain is EAGVAQSPRYKIIEKRQSVAFWCNPISGHATLYWYQQILGQGPKLLIQFQNNGVVDDSQLPKDRFSAERLKGVDSTLKIQPAKLEDSAVYLCASSPRDRPGGEKLFFGSGTQLSVL.

The rearrangement uses TRBV6-5 and TRBJ1-5, with TRBD1 identical over 9 bases. Germline V gene data show CDR1 as MNHEY and CDR2 as SVGAGI. The CDR3 runs to 14 residues. The V segment lost 6 bases and the J segment 6 bases; nucleotides outside the gene matches: 6. CDR3 in amino acids: CASSRGTGFQPQHF. For the CDR3, the DNA is TGTGCCAGCAGCCGCGGGACAGGGTTTCAGCCCCAGCATTTT.

This chain links TRBV29-1 with TRBJ2-5, with TRBD2 as a possible D gene (6 bases). The CDR3 contains 12 residues. Trimming removed 7 bases from V and 3 bases from J, with 12 bases in between. Germline lookup yields CDR1 SQVTM and CDR2 ANQGSEA. The CDR3 spells CSGVGGEETQYF. Here the CDR3 DNA reads TGCAGCGGGGTGGGAGGAGAAGAGACCCAGTACTTC. Combining the CDR3 with reference TRBV29-1 and TRBJ2-5 gives the whole variable domain SAVISQKPSRDICQRGTSLTIQCQVDSQVTMMFWYRQQPGQSLTLIATANQGSEATYESGFVIDKFPISRPNLTFSTLTVSNMSPEDSSIYLCSGVGGEETQYFGPGTRLLVL.

The CDR3 region is CASSLTSGGAYEQYV. The CDR3, as DNA: TGTGCCAGCAGCCTGACTAGCGGGGGGGCCTACGAGCAGTACGTC. This chain connects TRBV5-5 to TRBJ2-7; 14 bases are shared with TRBD2. Germline CDR1 reads SGHKS; CDR2 reads YYEKEE (reference sequence). This CDR3 region has 15 residues. The V and J ends lost 4 bases and 2 bases, in that order; junction bases with no gene match: 2.